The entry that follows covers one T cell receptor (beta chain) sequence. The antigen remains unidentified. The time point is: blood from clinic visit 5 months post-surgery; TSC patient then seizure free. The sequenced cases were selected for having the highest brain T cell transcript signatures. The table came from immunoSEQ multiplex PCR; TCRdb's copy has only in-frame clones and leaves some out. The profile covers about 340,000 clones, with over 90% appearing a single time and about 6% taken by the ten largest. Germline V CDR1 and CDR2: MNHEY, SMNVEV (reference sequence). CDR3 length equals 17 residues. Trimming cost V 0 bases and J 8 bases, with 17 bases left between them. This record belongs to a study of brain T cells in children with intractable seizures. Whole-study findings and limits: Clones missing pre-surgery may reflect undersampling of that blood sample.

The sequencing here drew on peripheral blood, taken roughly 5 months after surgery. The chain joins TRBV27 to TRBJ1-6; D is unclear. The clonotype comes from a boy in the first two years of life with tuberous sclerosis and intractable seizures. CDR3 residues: CASSLSYGQLGYSPLHF. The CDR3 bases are TGTGCCAGCAGTTTATCGTATGGCCAACTGGGATATTCACCCCTCCACTTT.